The clone carrying this T cell receptor beta chain was seen only once. The antigen remains undetermined. TCRdb keeps only in-frame clones here, not all; method: immunoSEQ multiplex PCR. The sample shows about 5,800 clones, roughly 66% of them seen only once. The CDR3 totals 14 residues. V lost 2 bases and J lost 0, with 8 bases in between. Looked up from germline, CDR1 is GTSNPN and CDR2 is SVGIG (reference sequence). The sample is drawn from a study of tumor-infiltrating lymphocytes in localized non-small cell lung cancer. Study-level findings and limits: Higher tumor T cell infiltration than in uninvolved lung was supported by TCRbeta sequencing.

This sequence originates from a human donor with non-small cell lung cancer. The chain employs TRBV30 and TRBJ1-5; D remains unclear. Sequencing was done on a sample of uninvolved lung tissue not adjacent to the tumor. CDR3 nucleotide sequence: TGTGCCTGGAGTTCCGGAATTAGCAATCAGCCCCAGCATTTT. Protein: CAWSSGISNQPQHF.